This T cell receptor (beta chain) appears in the sequencing data of a study of identical twins. Study results and limitations: Within cord blood, abundant beta clonotypes carried fewer insertions, but memory repertoires showed no such trend.

The V gene end was trimmed by 5 bases and the J gene end by 8 bases; junction bases not matched to a gene: 11. The CDR3 covers 16 residues. In germline, CDR1 is SEHNR, CDR2 FQNEAQ (reference sequence). About this clonotype itself: Its specificity is not known.

Template switching added a universal primer site, and cDNA bore unique molecular identifiers. TCRdb reanalysed the 5' RACE reads using MiXCR and keeps one entry per CDR3 protein. The sample shows about 490,000 distinct CDR3 sequences, roughly 15% of them seen only once. The same sample was also studied in work on yellow fever vaccine responses in identical twins. From that report: Vaccine-induced T cell responses in twins were reportedly observed to appear partly convergent, partly personalized.

The source material was CD4+ T cells sorted from blood. The sequence was obtained from a woman aged 18-29 years in good health. The rearrangement uses TRBV7-9 and TRBJ2-1; 11 positions match TRBD2. CDR3 in amino acids: CASSRTIAGGPDEQFF. For the CDR3, the DNA is TGTGCCAGCAGCCGAACCATAGCGGGAGGGCCTGATGAGCAGTTCTTC.